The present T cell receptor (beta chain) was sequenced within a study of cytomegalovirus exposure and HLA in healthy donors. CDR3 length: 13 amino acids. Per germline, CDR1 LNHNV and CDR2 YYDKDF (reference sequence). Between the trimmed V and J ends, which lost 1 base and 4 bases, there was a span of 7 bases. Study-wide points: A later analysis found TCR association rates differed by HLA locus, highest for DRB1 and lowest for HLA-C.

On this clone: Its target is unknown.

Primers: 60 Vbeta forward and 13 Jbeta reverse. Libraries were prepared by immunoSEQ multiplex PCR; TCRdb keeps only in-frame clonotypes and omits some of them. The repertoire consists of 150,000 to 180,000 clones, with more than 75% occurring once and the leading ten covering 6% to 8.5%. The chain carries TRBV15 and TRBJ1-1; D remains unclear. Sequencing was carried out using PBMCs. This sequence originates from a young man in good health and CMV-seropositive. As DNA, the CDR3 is TGTGCCACCAGCAGAGCGACGGGCACTGAAGCTTTCTTT. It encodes CATSRATGTEAFF.